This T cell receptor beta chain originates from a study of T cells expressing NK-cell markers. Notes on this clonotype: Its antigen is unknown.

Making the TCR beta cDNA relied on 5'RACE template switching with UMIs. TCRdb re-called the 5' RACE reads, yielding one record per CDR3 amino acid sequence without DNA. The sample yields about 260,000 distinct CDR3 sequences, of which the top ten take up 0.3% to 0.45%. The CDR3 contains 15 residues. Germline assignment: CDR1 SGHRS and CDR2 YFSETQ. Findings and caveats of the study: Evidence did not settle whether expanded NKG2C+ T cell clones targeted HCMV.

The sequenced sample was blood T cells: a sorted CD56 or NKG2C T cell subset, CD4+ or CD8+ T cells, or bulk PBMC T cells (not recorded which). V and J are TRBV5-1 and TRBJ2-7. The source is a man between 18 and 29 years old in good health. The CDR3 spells CASSLRGFDSDEQYF.